This T cell receptor (beta chain) comes out of a study of response to subunit inactivated influenza vaccine (dated by TCRdb to the late 2010s). Study-wide context: The study used deep quantitative T cell receptor repertoire profiling to track responses to a trivalent subunit inactivated influenza vaccine.

The library came from RT-PCR. For sequencing, an Illumina HiSeq 2500 was employed. TCRdb reran the public reads through fastp at Q25 and MiXCR, keeping productive beta chains. Every entry covers one CDR3 protein and lists the most common genes and DNA from its rows. The sample yields about 520,000 distinct CDR3 sequences; about 25% were counted once. The top ten clones comprise 1.9% of the sample. Study-wide conclusions, independent of this receptor: According to the authors, only a limited number of new T cells may be recruited by each seasonal influenza vaccination.

Inclusive of the bounding cysteine and phenylalanine, the CDR3 is 13 residues long. Only the CDR3 region is kept as DNA, spanning 39 bases read in frame from base 1. For CDR1 and CDR2, the germline V gene (reference sequence) lists PRHDT and FYEKMQ. V is reduced by 2 bases and J by 10 bases, leaving a spacing of 12 bases between them. This clonotype was observed a few times. The clone's antigen remains unknown. Base qualities are not at hand, and no much larger clone is one base apart. The sequence links TRBV13 to TRBJ2-1; the D gene remains uncertain. The origin of this receptor is a man aged 50 or older who received an inactivated influenza vaccine. Donor details come from another sample of the same person, matched by shared clones. This material consisted of CD4+ T cells sorted from PBMCs, taken 5 days after vaccination. CDR3 sequence: CASSLTGVGEQFF. The sequence in DNA is TGTGCCAGCAGCTTAACTGGGGTCGGGGAGCAGTTCTTC.